The 10 T cell receptor beta chains presented below share a single source sample, sequenced in a study of blood T cell repertoires in COVID-19. The table came from immunoSEQ multiplex PCR; TCRdb's copy has only in-frame clones and leaves some out. The data contain 75,000 to 90,000 clones, around 92% of them singletons. The sample was peripheral blood. Receptor source: a woman aged 45-65 years in a cohort sampled during active COVID-19.

V gene TRBV29-1 combines with J gene TRBJ2-1; no clear D. This CDR3 contains 10 residues. Trimming left V 6 bases short and J 9 bases short, with 9 bases between. Germline CDR1 and CDR2: SQVTM and ANQGSEA. CDR3 DNA sequence: TGCAGCGTAGTCCCCAGTGAGCAGTTCTTC. Protein: CSVVPSEQFF.

The rearrangement uses TRBV28 and TRBJ2-1, with a tentative D call TRBD1 (5 bases). Trimming cost V 6 bases and J 5 bases, with 8 bases left between them. The CDR3 covers 12 residues. Germline-derived CDR1 and CDR2 are MDHEN and SYDVKM. CDR3 amino acids: CASSSGHNEQFF. The CDR3 region has the DNA TGTGCCAGCAGCTCAGGGCACAATGAGCAGTTCTTC.

V is TRBV12-3 or TRBV12-4 and J is TRBJ2-1; D gene ambiguous. The V end lost 3 bases, the J end lost 10 bases, and 4 bases lay between the germline ends. The CDR3 contains 10 residues. CDR3 DNA: TGTGCCAGCAGTTTGGGCGAGCAGTTCTTC. This gives the protein CASSLGEQFF.

The rearrangement uses TRBV28 and TRBJ2-7; D uncertain. There are 13 residues in the CDR3. CDR1 is MDHEN and CDR2 is SYDVKM in the germline V gene. Trimming stripped 2 bases from V and 0 bases from J, with 5 bases between. The CDR3 reads CASSLEVSYEQYF. Here the CDR3 DNA reads TGTGCCAGCAGTTTAGAGGTCTCCTACGAGCAGTACTTC. Together with reference TRBV28 and TRBJ2-7, the CDR3 gives the full variable domain: DVKVTQSSRYLVKRTGEKVFLECVQDMDHENMFWYRQDPGLGLRLIYFSYDVKMKEKGDIPEGYSVSREKKERFSLILESASTNQTSMYLCASSLEVSYEQYFGPGTRLTVT.

This chain uses TRBV12-3 or TRBV12-4 with TRBJ1-1, with D maybe TRBD1 (6 bases). CDR3 length equals 12 residues. The V gene lost 10 bases and the J gene lost 11 bases, with 20 bases spanning the gap. The CDR3 loop reads CATTRQASAAFF. For the CDR3, the DNA is TGTGCCACCACCCGACAGGCCTCCGCGGCTTTCTTT.

With regard to this clone: One end of the junction fails to match germline, which may point to a read error. This chain joins TRBV11-1 and TRBJ1-2; D not resolved. The CDR3 is 11 amino acids. Germline V gene data show CDR1 as SGHAT and CDR2 as FQDESV (reference sequence). DNA of the CDR3: TGTGCCAGCAGCGGGCCCAAAGGTCGCGCCTTC. This encodes CASSGPKGRAF.

This clone was recorded a few times. This sequence joins TRBV19 and TRBJ1-1; no reliable D call. The CDR3 totals 15 residues. V was trimmed by 1 base and J by 1 base, leaving 10 bases between them. The germline gives CDR1 LNHDA, CDR2 SQIVND (reference sequence). The chain's CDR3 is CASSIGGLKNTEAFF. CDR3 nucleotide sequence: TGTGCCAGTAGTATAGGAGGGCTGAAGAACACTGAAGCTTTCTTT.

The rearrangement joins TRBV11-3 to TRBJ2-1; D is perhaps TRBD1 (8 bases). The ends were cut back, 6 bases at V and 6 bases at J, with 21 bases in the middle. Germline V gene data show CDR1 as SGHNT and CDR2 as YENEEA. The CDR3 has 16 amino acids. The CDR3, as DNA: TGTGCCAGCAGGTCAGGGGGCTCGCGGGAGTTCAATGAGCAGTTCTTC. Translation: CASRSGGSREFNEQFF.

V and J are TRBV5-1 and TRBJ2-3; 7 bases agree with TRBD1. The germline gives CDR1 SGHRS, CDR2 YFSETQ. The V gene end was trimmed by 4 bases and the J gene end by 1 base; junction bases not matched to a gene: 3. The CDR3 has 14 residues. CDR3 in DNA: TGCGCCAGCAGCCAAGGGACAGGCACAGATACGCAGTATTTT. It specifies CASSQGTGTDTQYF.

V is TRBV7-9 and J is TRBJ2-7; 9 nucleotides agree with TRBD1. V was pared by 5 bases and J by 7 bases, with 12 bases of the junction left unmatched. The CDR3 consists of 15 residues. The V gene's germline CDR1 is SEHNR and CDR2 FQNEAQ (reference sequence). DNA for the CDR3: TGTGCCAGCAGCCCCCCGGACAGGGGCTATAGGGAGCAGTACTTC. The encoded protein is CASSPPDRGYREQYF.